The rows below give T cell receptor beta chains drawn from one sample of a study of blood T cell repertoires in COVID-19. Sequencing used immunoSEQ multiplex PCR; TCRdb keeps in-frame clones, though not all of them. The sample shows approximately 300,000 clones, roughly 91% of them seen only once. The sequenced sample consisted of peripheral blood. The receptors derive from a man in his fifties or sixties with active or convalescent COVID-19. The CDR3 runs from the conserved cysteine through the conserved F or W. D genes are given only for firm matches. Clone size is given for some rows only: seen once, a few or many times, or a class if the clone is expanded.

d_call | j_call | v_call | cdr3_length | clone_size | cdr3_nt | cdr3_aa
TRBD1 | TRBJ1-3 | TRBV3-1/TRBV3-2 | 15 | - | TGTGCCAGCAGCCCACGGGACAGGGCTGGAAACACCATATATTTT | CASSPRDRAGNTIYF
- | TRBJ1-1 | TRBV5-6 | 14 | - | TGTGCCAGCAGGCAGGGGCGACGGAACACTGAAGCTTTCTTT | CASRQGRRNTEAFF
- | TRBJ2-5 | TRBV2 | 14 | - | TGTGCCAGCAGTGAGTCTCCAGGGGAAGTGACCCAGTACTTC | CASSESPGEVTQYF
- | TRBJ2-1 | TRBV19 | 16 | - | TGTGCCAGTAGCAGAGACCCGGGACTTATCTACAATGAGCAGTTCTTC | CASSRDPGLIYNEQFF
- | TRBJ1-5 | TRBV7-8 | 15 | - | TGTGCCAGCAGTTTATCCCGGGTAGGCGATCAGCCCCAGCATTTT | CASSLSRVGDQPQHF
TRBD1 | TRBJ1-2 | TRBV27 | 15 | - | TGTGCCAGCACCCCTGGGACAGGGCGGCACTATGGCTACACCTTC | CASTPGTGRHYGYTF
- | TRBJ2-5 | TRBV4-2 | 13 | - | TGTGCCAGCAGCGCCAGGGGCCAAGAGACCCAGTACTTC | CASSARGQETQYF
- | TRBJ1-4 | TRBV5-1 | 15 | once | TGCGCCAGCAGCCCCTTCGGGACACCTAATGAAAAACTGTTTTTT | CASSPFGTPNEKLFF
- | TRBJ2-1 | TRBV10-3 | 20 | - | TGTGCCATCAGTGAAGACGCGGGGAAGCCAGGTCGAACCTCCTACAATGAGCAGTTCTTC | CAISEDAGKPGRTSYNEQFF
TRBD1 | TRBJ2-5 | TRBV5-1 | 14 | - | TGCGCCAGCAGCTTCTACAGGGGCCAAGAGACCCAGTACTTC | CASSFYRGQETQYF
- | TRBJ2-7 | TRBV28 | 14 | - | TGTGCCACCCTCCACTCTAGCTTCTCCTACGAGCAGTACTTC | CATLHSSFSYEQYF
- | TRBJ2-2 | TRBV29-1 | 13 | few | TGCAGCGTTTCGGCAGGGTACACCGGGGAGCTGTTTTTT | CSVSAGYTGELFF
- | TRBJ1-1 | TRBV11-2 | 16 | - | TGTGCCAGCAGCTCTGTACGGGACAACGAGAACACTGAAGCTTTCTTT | CASSSVRDNENTEAFF
- | TRBJ1-5 | TRBV24-1 | 12 | - | TGTGCCACCAGTGACGGGATTCAGCCCCAGCATTTT | CATSDGIQPQHF
TRBD1 | TRBJ2-3 | TRBV18 | 16 | - | TGTGCCAGCTCACTACGGACAGGGATGGGTGGAGATACGCAGTATTTT | CASSLRTGMGGDTQYF